These 14 T cell receptor beta chains were sequenced from one sample in a study of cytomegalovirus exposure and HLA in healthy donors. The protocol was immunoSEQ multiplex PCR, while the TCRdb copy is restricted to in-frame clones and leaves out a portion. The data contain about 240,000 clones, about 87% of them seen just once; the ten biggest clones take up 2.6%. Sequenced material: PBMCs. These TCRs come from a man between 18 and 29 years old in good health and CMV-seronegative.

This clone was found a few times. V usage is TRBV27 and J usage is TRBJ1-2, with D perhaps TRBD1 (5 bases). This CDR3 spans 14 amino acids. Germline V gene sequence: CDR1 MNHEY, CDR2 SMNVEV (reference sequence). Trimming took off 7 bases at V and 6 bases at J, with 18 bases between the two ends. The CDR3 sequence is CASKSGGGGDGYTF. For the CDR3, the DNA is TGTGCCAGCAAGTCGGGTGGCGGGGGAGATGGCTACACCTTC.

The chain links TRBV2 to TRBJ2-5; a possible D gene is TRBD2 (6 bases). The germline V and J ends were trimmed by 5 bases and 2 bases, with 9 bases remaining between them. The germline CDR1 and CDR2 sequences are SNHLY and FYNNEI. There are 13 residues in the CDR3. CDR3 coding DNA: TGTGCCAGCAGTCGAGGACTACAAGAGACCCAGTACTTC. This codes for CASSRGLQETQYF. The full variable domain, rest sourced from reference TRBV2 and TRBJ2-5, is EPEVTQTPSHQVTQMGQEVILRCVPISNHLYFYWYRQILGQKVEFLVSFYNNEISEKSEIFDDQFSVERPDGSNFTLKIRSTKLEDSAMYFCASSRGLQETQYFGPGTRLLVL.

This clone is large by share. This chain connects TRBV6-5 to TRBJ2-3; perhaps TRBD2 as D (7 bases). V was cut by 5 bases and J by 2 bases, with 14 bases left in between. CDR3 size: 15 residues. Germline-derived CDR1 and CDR2 are MNHEY and SVGAGI. CDR3 in DNA: TGTGCCAGCAGTACGGGCGGGGGACACACAGATACGCAGTATTTT. It encodes CASSTGGGHTDTQYF.

The rearrangement links TRBV11-3 to TRBJ2-1; TRBD1 matches at 7 bases. Germline trimming cut 2 bases from V and 5 bases from J; bases unmatched to any gene: 3. Germline V gives CDR1 SGHNT, CDR2 YENEEA. CDR3 length equals 14 residues. The CDR3 coding sequence is TGTGCCAGCAGCTTACCAGGGGGAGACAATGAGCAGTTCTTC. Translating gives CASSLPGGDNEQFF.

The chain links TRBV27 to TRBJ2-1; 12 nucleotides agree with TRBD2. This CDR3 contains 18 residues. V lost 3 bases to trimming and J lost 2 bases; unmatched junction nucleotides: 8. Germline V gene lookup returns CDR1 MNHEY and CDR2 SMNVEV (reference sequence). CDR3 sequence reads: CASSLGLAGGIPYNEQFF. In DNA, the CDR3 is TGTGCCAGCAGTTTGGGGCTAGCGGGGGGGATCCCCTACAATGAGCAGTTCTTC.

The rearrangement links TRBV29-1 to TRBJ2-3, with 10 bases fitting TRBD2. Germline CDR1 SQVTM, CDR2 ANQGSEA. With V trimmed by 4 bases and J by 5 bases, 3 bases remained unmatched. The CDR3 runs 13 residues. CDR3 in DNA: TGCAGCGTTGTAGTAGCGGGGGGAGATACGCAGTATTTT. Amino acids: CSVVVAGGDTQYF.

The gene calls are TRBV2 and TRBJ2-3; 7 nucleotides agree with TRBD2. Germline CDR1 and CDR2: SNHLY and FYNNEI. Losses at the gene ends were 6 bases for V and 2 bases for J; bases not matched to a gene: 8. This CDR3 spans 15 amino acids. The CDR3 DNA is TGTGCCAGCAGATGGGGGACTACATACACAGATACGCAGTATTTT. This codes for CASRWGTTYTDTQYF.

The rearrangement uses TRBV5-4 and TRBJ2-7; TRBD2 matches 8 bases. The CDR3 length is 14 residues. V shed 2 bases and J 6 bases; nucleotides not matched to a gene: 7. Looked up from germline, CDR1 is SGHNT and CDR2 is YYREEE (reference sequence). CDR3 bases: TGTGCCAGCAGCTTCTCGACGGGAGGGGTCGAGCAGTACTTC. It translates to CASSFSTGGVEQYF.

The rearrangement joins TRBV9 to TRBJ1-2; D perhaps matches TRBD1 (5 bases). Trimming cost V 6 bases and J 2 bases, with 17 bases left between them. Germline-derived CDR1 and CDR2 are SGDLS and YYNGEE. The length of the CDR3 is 15 residues. This CDR3 is CASTPAGTQNYGYTF. In DNA, the CDR3 is TGTGCCAGCACCCCAGCGGGGACCCAGAACTATGGCTACACCTTC.

J is TRBJ1-1 and V is TRBV28; no reliable D call. V lost 2 bases and J 1 base, leaving 8 bases between the germline ends. The CDR3 length is 14 residues. CDR1 and CDR2 (germline): MDHEN, SYDVKM. This chain's CDR3 is CASSLRFKNTEAFF. In DNA, the CDR3 is TGTGCCAGCAGTTTACGGTTCAAGAACACTGAAGCTTTCTTT.

J is TRBJ1-2 and V is TRBV4-3, with 7 positions matching TRBD1. The trim removed 3 bases at V and 3 bases at J, leaving 10 bases unmatched. The CDR3 has 16 amino acids. CDR1 and CDR2 (germline): LGHNA, YSLEER. The CDR3 bases are TGCGCCAGCAGCCATGTGAAGGGGGCAGGGGACTATGGCTACACCTTC. Its protein product is CASSHVKGAGDYGYTF.

J is TRBJ1-2 and V is TRBV5-1; D might be TRBD1 (6 bases). The V end was cut by 4 bases, the J end by 8 bases, with 21 bases between. This CDR3 comprises 15 residues. The germline CDR1 and CDR2 sequences are SGHRS and YFSETQ. The CDR3 region is CASSDGDTAMKGYTF. The CDR3, as DNA: TGCGCCAGCAGCGATGGGGACACCGCCATGAAGGGCTACACCTTC.

The V call is TRBV7-8, the J call TRBJ2-3; TRBD1 matches at 12 bases. The germline V gene has CDR1 SGHVS and CDR2 FQNEAQ. Trimming cost V 2 bases and J 3 bases; bases outside gene matches: 21. This CDR3 comprises 22 residues. CDR3 loop: CASSLFMLVGTGGMVKTDTQYF. CDR3 in DNA: TGTGCCAGCAGCTTATTTATGTTGGTCGGGACAGGGGGCATGGTAAAAACAGATACGCAGTATTTT.

The CDR3 region is CASTATGTSTDTQYF. CDR3 coding DNA: TGCGCCAGCACCGCGACAGGGACCAGCACAGATACGCAGTATTTT. The V call is TRBV5-1, the J call TRBJ2-3; 7 bases are shared with TRBD1. The V gene end was trimmed by 6 bases and the J gene end by 0 bases; junction bases not matched to a gene: 7. The CDR3 is 15 residues long. Germline V gene sequence: CDR1 SGHRS, CDR2 YFSETQ.